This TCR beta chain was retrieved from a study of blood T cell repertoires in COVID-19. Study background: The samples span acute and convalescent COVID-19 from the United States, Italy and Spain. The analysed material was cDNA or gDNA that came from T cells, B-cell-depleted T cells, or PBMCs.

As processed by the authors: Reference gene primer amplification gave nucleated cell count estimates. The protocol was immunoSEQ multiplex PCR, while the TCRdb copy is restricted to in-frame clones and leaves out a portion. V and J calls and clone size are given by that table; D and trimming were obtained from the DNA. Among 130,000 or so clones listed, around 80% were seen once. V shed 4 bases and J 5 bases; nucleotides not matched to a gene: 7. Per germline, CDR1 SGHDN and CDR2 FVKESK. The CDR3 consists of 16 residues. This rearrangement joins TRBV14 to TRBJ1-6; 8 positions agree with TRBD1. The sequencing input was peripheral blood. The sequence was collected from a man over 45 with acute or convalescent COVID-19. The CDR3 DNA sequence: TGTGCCAGCAGCCTCCGACAGGGGTGGAATAATTCACCCCTCCACTTT. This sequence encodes CASSLRQGWNNSPLHF. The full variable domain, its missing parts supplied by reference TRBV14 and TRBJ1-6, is EAGVTQFPSHSVIEKGQTVTLRCDPISGHDNLYWYRRVMGKEIKFLLHFVKESKQDESGMPNNRFLAERTGGTYSTLKVQPAELEDSGVYFCASSLRQGWNNSPLHFGNGTRLTVT.